The clone carrying this T cell receptor (beta chain) has just one count. Time point denoted: before trial treatment. Each eligible patient had an advanced solid tumor, and these tumors lacked tumor-infiltrating lymphocytes. This sample was taken from a study of low-dose radiotherapy and immunotherapy resistance in tumors. Trimming took 3 bases from V and 2 from J; bases not matched to a gene: 3. This CDR3 region has 16 residues. The germline gives CDR1 PRHDT, CDR2 FYEKMQ (reference sequence). First-strand cDNA used TRAV- and TRBV-specific primers, covering alpha and beta chains. Amplification, which lasted around 21 PCR cycles, used a constant-region primer and V-primer adapter to amplify TCRs. TCRdb processed the reads anew with MiXCR; each CDR3 protein has one entry. The table records 35,000 to 45,000 distinct CDR3 sequences, about a third of them present only once.

The chain links TRBV13 to TRBJ2-3; 12 nucleotides match TRBD2. Source: PBMCs, taken before treatment. This TCR was sampled from a male donor with gallbladder cancer. The CDR3 region has the DNA TGTGCCAGCAGCTTGCTAGCGGGAGGGCTCACAGATACGCAGTATTTT. It encodes CASSLLAGGLTDTQYF.